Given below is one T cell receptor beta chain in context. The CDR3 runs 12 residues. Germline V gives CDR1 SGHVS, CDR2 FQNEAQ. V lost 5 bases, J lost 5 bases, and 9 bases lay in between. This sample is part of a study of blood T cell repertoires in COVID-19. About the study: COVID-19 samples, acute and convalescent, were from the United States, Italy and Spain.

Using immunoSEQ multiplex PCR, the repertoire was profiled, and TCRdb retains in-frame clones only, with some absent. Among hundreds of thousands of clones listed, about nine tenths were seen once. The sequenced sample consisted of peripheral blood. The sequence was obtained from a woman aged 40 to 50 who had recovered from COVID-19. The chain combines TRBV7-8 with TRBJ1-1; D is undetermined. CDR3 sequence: CASSVGSTEAFF. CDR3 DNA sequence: TGTGCCAGCAGCGTAGGGAGTACTGAAGCTTTCTTT.